The clone carrying this T cell receptor (beta chain) was recorded a few times. What it recognizes is unknown. Assay: immunoSEQ multiplex PCR; the TCRdb copy retains only in-frame clones and omits some. The repertoire holds roughly 100,000 clones, with about four fifths as singletons. This specimen comes from a study of T cell responses to AZD1222 COVID-19 vaccine. Study-wide points: Seropositive status at baseline applied to only a handful of AZD1222 recipients. Donors skewed white British and female; clonal diversity was possibly underestimated. A reported finding is that nearly half of spike-specific TCRs target unmutated variant regions. Across the whole spike, CD4 TCRs peaked at regions 160-218 and 743-854.

Germline loops: CDR1 SGHAT, CDR2 FQDESV (reference sequence). Trimming stripped 2 bases from V and 7 bases from J, with 15 bases between. This CDR3 has 14 residues. The V call is TRBV11-1, the J call TRBJ2-7; a possible D gene is TRBD1 (5 bases). Material: peripheral blood, obtained 28 days after the second AZD1222 dose. This TCR derives from an adult who received the AZD1222 COVID-19 vaccine. CDR3 amino acids: CASSLLRQSSEQYF. The CDR3 DNA is TGTGCCAGCAGCTTACTGCGACAGTCTTCAGAGCAGTACTTC. The complete variable domain, with remaining parts taken from reference TRBV11-1 and TRBJ2-7, reads EAEVAQSPRYKITEKSQAVAFWCDPISGHATLYWYRQILGQGPELLVQFQDESVVDDSQLPKDRFSAERLKGVDSTLKIQPAELGDSAMYLCASSLLRQSSEQYFGPGTRLTVT.